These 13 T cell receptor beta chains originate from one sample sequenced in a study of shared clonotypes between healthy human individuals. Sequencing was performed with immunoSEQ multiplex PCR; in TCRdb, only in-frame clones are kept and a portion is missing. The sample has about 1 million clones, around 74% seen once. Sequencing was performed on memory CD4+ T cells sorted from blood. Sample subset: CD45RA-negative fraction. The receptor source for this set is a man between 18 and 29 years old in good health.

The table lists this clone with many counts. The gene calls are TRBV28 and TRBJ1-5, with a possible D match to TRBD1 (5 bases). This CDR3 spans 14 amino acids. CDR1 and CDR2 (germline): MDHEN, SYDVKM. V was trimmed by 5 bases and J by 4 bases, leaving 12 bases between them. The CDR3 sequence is CASSPETDNQPQHF. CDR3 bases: TGTGCCAGCAGTCCCGAGACAGATAATCAGCCCCAGCATTTT.

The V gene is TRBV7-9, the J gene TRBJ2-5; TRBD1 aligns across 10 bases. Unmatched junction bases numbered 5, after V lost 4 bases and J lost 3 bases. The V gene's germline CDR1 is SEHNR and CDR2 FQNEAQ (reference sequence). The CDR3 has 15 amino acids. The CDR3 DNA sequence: TGTGCCAGCAGCTGGGGACAGGGGAAAGAAGAGACCCAGTACTTC. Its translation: CASSWGQGKEETQYF.

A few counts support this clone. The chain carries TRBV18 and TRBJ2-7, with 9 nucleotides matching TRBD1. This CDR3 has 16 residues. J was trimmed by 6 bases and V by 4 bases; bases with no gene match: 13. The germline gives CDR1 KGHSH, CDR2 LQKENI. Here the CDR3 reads CASSLTGTGNSGEQYF. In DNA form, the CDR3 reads TGTGCCAGCTCACTAACCGGGACAGGGAATTCAGGCGAGCAGTACTTC.

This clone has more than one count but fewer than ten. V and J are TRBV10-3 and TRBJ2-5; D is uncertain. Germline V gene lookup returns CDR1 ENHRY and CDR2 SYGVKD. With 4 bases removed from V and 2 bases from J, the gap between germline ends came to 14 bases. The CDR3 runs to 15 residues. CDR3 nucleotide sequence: TGTGCCATCAGTGGAGGCTCCCTCGGTCAAGAGACCCAGTACTTC. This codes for CAISGGSLGQETQYF.

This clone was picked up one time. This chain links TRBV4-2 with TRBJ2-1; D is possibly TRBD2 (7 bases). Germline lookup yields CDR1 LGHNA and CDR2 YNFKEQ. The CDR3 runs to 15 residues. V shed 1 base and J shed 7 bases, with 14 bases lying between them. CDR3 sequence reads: CASSQVGGPGNEQFF. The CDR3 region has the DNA TGTGCCAGCAGCCAAGTGGGGGGGCCGGGGAATGAGCAGTTCTTC.

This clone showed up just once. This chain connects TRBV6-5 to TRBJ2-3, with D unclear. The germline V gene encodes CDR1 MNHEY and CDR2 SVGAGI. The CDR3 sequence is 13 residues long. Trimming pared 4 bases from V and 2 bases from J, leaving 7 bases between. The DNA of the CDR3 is TGTGCCAGCAGTTTTATAGACACAGATACGCAGTATTTT. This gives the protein CASSFIDTDTQYF.

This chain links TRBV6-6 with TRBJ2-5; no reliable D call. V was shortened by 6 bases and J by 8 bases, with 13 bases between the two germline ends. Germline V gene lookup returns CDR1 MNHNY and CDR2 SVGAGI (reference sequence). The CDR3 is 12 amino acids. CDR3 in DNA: TGTGCCAGCAGGGCTGGGTCGGAAACCCAGTACTTC. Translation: CASRAGSETQYF.

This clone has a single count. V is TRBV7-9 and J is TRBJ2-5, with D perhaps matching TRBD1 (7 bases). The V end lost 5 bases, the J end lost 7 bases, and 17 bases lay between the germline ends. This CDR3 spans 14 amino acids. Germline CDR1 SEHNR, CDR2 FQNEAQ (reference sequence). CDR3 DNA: TGTGCCAGCAGCCCCCAGGGGGGAAAGGGGACCCAGTACTTC. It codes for CASSPQGGKGTQYF.

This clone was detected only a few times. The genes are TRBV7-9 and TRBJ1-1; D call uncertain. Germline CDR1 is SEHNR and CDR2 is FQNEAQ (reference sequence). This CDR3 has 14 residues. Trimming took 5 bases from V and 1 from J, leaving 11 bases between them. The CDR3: CASSRSTENTEAFF. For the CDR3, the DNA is TGTGCCAGCAGCCGTTCTACAGAGAACACTGAAGCTTTCTTT.

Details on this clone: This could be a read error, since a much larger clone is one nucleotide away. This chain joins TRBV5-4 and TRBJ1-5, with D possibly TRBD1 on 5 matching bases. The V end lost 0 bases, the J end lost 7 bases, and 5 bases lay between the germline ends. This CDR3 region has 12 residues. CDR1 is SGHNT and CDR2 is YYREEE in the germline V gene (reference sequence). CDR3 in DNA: TGTGCCAGCAGCTTGGAGGGGCAGCCCCAGCATTTT. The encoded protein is CASSLEGQPQHF. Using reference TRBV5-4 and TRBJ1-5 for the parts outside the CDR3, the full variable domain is ETGVTQSPTHLIKTRGQQVTLRCSSQSGHNTVSWYQQALGQGPQFIFQYYREEENGRGNFPPRFSGLQFPNYSSELNVNALELDDSALYLCASSLEGQPQHFGDGTRLSIL.

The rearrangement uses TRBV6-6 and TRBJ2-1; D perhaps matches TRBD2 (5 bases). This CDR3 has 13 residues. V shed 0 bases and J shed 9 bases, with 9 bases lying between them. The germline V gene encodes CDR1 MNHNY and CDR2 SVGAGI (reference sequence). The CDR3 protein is CASSYSEGSEQFF. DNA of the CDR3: TGTGCCAGCAGTTACTCTGAGGGTAGTGAGCAGTTCTTC.

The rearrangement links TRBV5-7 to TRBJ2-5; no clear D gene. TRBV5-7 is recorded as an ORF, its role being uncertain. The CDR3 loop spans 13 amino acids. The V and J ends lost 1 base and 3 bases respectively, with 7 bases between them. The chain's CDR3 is CASSLPREETQYF. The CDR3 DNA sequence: TGTGCCAGCAGCTTGCCACGAGAAGAGACCCAGTACTTC.

CDR3 in amino acids: CASSLASSGGSSRNEQFF. Written as DNA, the CDR3 is TGTGCCAGCAGCTTGGCCAGCAGCGGAGGCAGTTCTCGCAATGAGCAGTTCTTC. This chain links TRBV5-5 with TRBJ2-1, with D maybe TRBD2 (5 bases). There are 18 residues in the CDR3. Per germline, CDR1 SGHKS and CDR2 YYEKEE (reference sequence). V lost 0 bases and J 6 bases, leaving 22 bases between the germline ends.